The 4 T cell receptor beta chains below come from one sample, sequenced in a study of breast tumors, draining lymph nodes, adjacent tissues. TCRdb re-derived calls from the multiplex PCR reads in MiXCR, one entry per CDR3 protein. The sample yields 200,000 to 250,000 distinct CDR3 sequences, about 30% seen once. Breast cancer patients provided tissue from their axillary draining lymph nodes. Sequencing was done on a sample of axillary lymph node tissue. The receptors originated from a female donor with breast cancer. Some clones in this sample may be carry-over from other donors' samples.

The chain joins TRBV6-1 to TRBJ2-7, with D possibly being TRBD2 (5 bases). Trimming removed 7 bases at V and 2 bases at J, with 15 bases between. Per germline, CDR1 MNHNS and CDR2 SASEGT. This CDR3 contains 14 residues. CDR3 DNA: TGTGCCAGCAAACCGTCAGCTAGCCCCTACGAGCAGTACTTC. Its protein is CASKPSASPYEQYF.

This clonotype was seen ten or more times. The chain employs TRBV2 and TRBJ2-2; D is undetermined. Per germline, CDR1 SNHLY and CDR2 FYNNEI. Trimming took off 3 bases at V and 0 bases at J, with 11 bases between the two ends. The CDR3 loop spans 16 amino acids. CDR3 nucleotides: TGTGCCAGCAGTGAGTTTAGGCGGTCGAACACCGGGGAGCTGTTTTTT. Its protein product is CASSEFRRSNTGELFF.

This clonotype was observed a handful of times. CDR3 nucleotide sequence: TGTGCCAGCAGTAAAACCCCAACTTGGGGGGAGCAGTTCTTC. Its translation: CASSKTPTWGEQFF. The rearrangement joins TRBV6-2 or TRBV6-3 to TRBJ2-1; the D call may be TRBD1 or TRBD2 (5 bases each). CDR1 and CDR2 from the germline V gene are MNHEY and SVGEGT. This CDR3 comprises 14 residues. V dropped 5 bases and J dropped 10 bases, with 18 bases sitting between them.

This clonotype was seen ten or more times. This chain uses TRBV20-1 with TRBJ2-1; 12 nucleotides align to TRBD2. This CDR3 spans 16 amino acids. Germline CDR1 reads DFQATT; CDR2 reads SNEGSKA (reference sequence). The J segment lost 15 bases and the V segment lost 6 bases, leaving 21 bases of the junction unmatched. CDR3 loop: CSARTASGRGTHEWFF. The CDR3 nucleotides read TGCAGTGCGAGAACGGCTAGCGGGAGGGGTACGCATGAATGGTTCTTC.